The 2 T cell receptor beta chains given below trace back to one sample, sequenced in a study of beta chain features in type 1 diabetes. Study-level findings and limits: In all four CD4+ subsets, TCRB CDR3 length was significantly, moderately reduced in type 1 diabetes.

These receptors have no identified antigens. Reverse transcribing all isolated RNA meant expressed TCRB transcripts were sequenced. Assay: immunoSEQ multiplex PCR; the TCRdb copy retains only in-frame clones and omits some. Of a few hundred thousand clones listed, roughly a tenth are singletons. The sequenced sample consisted of central memory CD4+ T cells from blood. The source is a man aged 25-40 years with type 1 diabetes.

This clone has only a few counts. The J gene is TRBJ2-5, the V gene TRBV5-4; weak D call: TRBD2 (5 bases). V was trimmed by 4 bases and J by 5 bases, leaving 18 bases between them. The CDR3 runs 15 residues. From germline, CDR1 is SGHNT and CDR2 YYREEE (reference sequence). The DNA of the CDR3 is TGTGCCAGCAGCCTCCGGGAAGGTTTCATTGAGACCCAGTACTTC. Amino acid sequence: CASSLREGFIETQYF.

This chain links TRBV7-3 with TRBJ1-1; tentative D call: TRBD1 (6 bases). The V end lost 5 bases, the J end lost 4 bases, and 17 bases lay between the germline ends. There are 15 residues in the CDR3. Germline CDR1 SGHTA, CDR2 FQGTGA. DNA of the CDR3: TGTGCCAGCAGCGAAAACAGGGAGGGTCGCACTGAAGCTTTCTTT. Protein: CASSENREGRTEAFF.